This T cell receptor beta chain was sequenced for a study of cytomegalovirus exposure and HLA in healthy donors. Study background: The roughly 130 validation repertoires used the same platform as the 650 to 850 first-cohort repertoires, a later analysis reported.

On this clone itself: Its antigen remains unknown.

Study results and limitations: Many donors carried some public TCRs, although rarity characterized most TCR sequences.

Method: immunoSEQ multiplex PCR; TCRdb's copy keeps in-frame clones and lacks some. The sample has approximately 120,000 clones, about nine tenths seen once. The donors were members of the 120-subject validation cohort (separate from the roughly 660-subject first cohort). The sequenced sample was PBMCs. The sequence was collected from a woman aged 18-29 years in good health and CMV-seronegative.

CDR3 amino acids: CASSLGGAFTGANVLTF. Written as DNA, the CDR3 is TGTGCCAGCAGTTTGGGGGGGGCGTTTACTGGGGCCAACGTCCTGACTTTC. V gene TRBV28 combines with J gene TRBJ2-6; tentative D call: TRBD2 (7 bases). Trimming removed 3 bases at V and 2 bases at J, with 14 bases between. The CDR3 is 17 amino acids. Per germline, CDR1 MDHEN and CDR2 SYDVKM.